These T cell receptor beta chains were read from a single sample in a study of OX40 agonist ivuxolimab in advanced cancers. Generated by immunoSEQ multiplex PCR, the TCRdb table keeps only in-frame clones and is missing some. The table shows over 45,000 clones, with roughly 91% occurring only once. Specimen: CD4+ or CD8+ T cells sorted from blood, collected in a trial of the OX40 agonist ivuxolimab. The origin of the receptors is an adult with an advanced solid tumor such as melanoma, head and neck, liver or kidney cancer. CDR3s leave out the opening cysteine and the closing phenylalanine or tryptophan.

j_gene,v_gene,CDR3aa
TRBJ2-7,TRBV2,ASSSARPQY
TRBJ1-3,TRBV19,ASRLQGTGNTIY
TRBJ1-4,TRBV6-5,ASSYSDEHMEKLF
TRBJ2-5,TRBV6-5,ASSSPKAGRGETQY
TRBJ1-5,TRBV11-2,ASSLTQSNQPQH
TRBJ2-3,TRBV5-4,ASRVSGSADTQY
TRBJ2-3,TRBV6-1,ASSSWDKTDTQY
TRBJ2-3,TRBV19,ASSMGTDTDTQY
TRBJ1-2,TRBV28,ASGTGGIGLGYT
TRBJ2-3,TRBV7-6,ASSPSSGGGTDTQY
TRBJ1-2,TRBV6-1,ASSEGTVAYYGYT
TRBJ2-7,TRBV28,ASSSTSGGAD
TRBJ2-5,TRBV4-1,ASSQGGWGETQY
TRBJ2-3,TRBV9,ASSPGDLTQY
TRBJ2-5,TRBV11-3,ASSAGEGTQY
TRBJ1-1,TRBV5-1,ASSFLTGGNTEAF
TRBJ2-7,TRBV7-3,ASSLSGAKRSCEQY